These T cell receptor beta chains were read from a single sample in a study of blood T cell repertoires in COVID-19. Profiling relied on immunoSEQ multiplex PCR, and the TCRdb table lists in-frame clones only, not all of them. This table holds 95,000 to 150,000 clones, roughly 86% found once. The sequenced sample was peripheral blood. These receptors came from a human donor in a cohort sampled during active COVID-19. Each CDR3 is given with its conserved first and last residue. A D gene is named only where the DNA matches it firmly. The size of a clone is reported for some rows only, either as once, few or many, or as a class for expanded clones.

d_call: NA
j_call: TRBJ1-3
clone_size: NA
v_call: TRBV4-1
cdr3_aa: CASSQGGIGNTIYF
cdr3_nt: TGCGCCAGCAGCCAAGGAGGGATTGGAAACACCATATATTTT

d_call: TRBD1
j_call: TRBJ1-1
clone_size: NA
v_call: TRBV7-9
cdr3_aa: CASSFIQGSGTEAFF
cdr3_nt: TGTGCCAGCAGCTTTATACAGGGGAGCGGCACTGAAGCTTTCTTT

d_call: TRBD1
j_call: TRBJ2-7
clone_size: few
v_call: TRBV5-1
cdr3_aa: CASRRTGGNGYEQYF
cdr3_nt: TGCGCCAGCAGGCGGACAGGGGGAAACGGGTACGAGCAGTACTTC

d_call: NA
j_call: TRBJ1-2
clone_size: NA
v_call: TRBV9
cdr3_aa: CASSVEQTYGYTF
cdr3_nt: TGTGCCAGCAGCGTAGAACAGACCTATGGCTACACCTTC

d_call: TRBD2
j_call: TRBJ2-1
clone_size: NA
v_call: TRBV2
cdr3_aa: CASSETASGGIGAYNEQFF
cdr3_nt: TGTGCCAGCAGTGAAACAGCTAGCGGGGGGATAGGGGCTTACAATGAGCAGTTCTTC

d_call: NA
j_call: TRBJ2-1
clone_size: NA
v_call: TRBV19
cdr3_aa: CASSTQGSHYNEQFF
cdr3_nt: TGTGCCAGTAGTACACAGGGTTCCCACTACAATGAGCAGTTCTTC

d_call: NA
j_call: TRBJ1-1
clone_size: once
v_call: TRBV20-1
cdr3_aa: CSASGHQAFF
cdr3_nt: TGCAGTGCTAGTGGTCATCAAGCTTTCTTT

d_call: NA
j_call: TRBJ2-3
clone_size: NA
v_call: TRBV18
cdr3_aa: CASSPNGAADTQYF
cdr3_nt: TGTGCCAGCTCACCAAATGGGGCTGCGGATACGCAGTATTTT

d_call: NA
j_call: TRBJ2-4
clone_size: NA
v_call: TRBV7-9
cdr3_aa: CASSPGLFKNIQYF
cdr3_nt: TGTGCCAGCAGCCCAGGACTTTTCAAAAACATTCAGTACTTC

d_call: TRBD1
j_call: TRBJ2-1
clone_size: NA
v_call: TRBV2
cdr3_aa: CASRRPGQGYEGEQFF
cdr3_nt: TGTGCCAGCAGGCGACCGGGACAGGGATATGAAGGTGAGCAGTTCTTC

d_call: TRBD1
j_call: TRBJ1-1
clone_size: NA
v_call: TRBV3-1/TRBV3-2
cdr3_aa: CASTSGGPARNTEAFF
cdr3_nt: TGTGCCAGCACCTCAGGGGGACCGGCGAGGAACACTGAAGCTTTCTTT

d_call: TRBD2
j_call: TRBJ2-1
clone_size: NA
v_call: TRBV6-1
cdr3_aa: CASSAGPSGSYNEQFF
cdr3_nt: TGTGCCAGCAGTGCCGGGCCTAGCGGCTCCTACAATGAGCAGTTCTTC

d_call: TRBD2
j_call: TRBJ2-7
clone_size: NA
v_call: TRBV5-1
cdr3_aa: CASSLAVLAGSYEQYF
cdr3_nt: TGCGCCAGCAGCTTGGCCGTACTAGCGGGCTCCTACGAGCAGTACTTC

d_call: NA
j_call: TRBJ2-1
clone_size: NA
v_call: TRBV25-1
cdr3_aa: CASSEFGPYNEQFF
cdr3_nt: TGTGCCAGCAGTGAATTTGGGCCCTACAATGAGCAGTTCTTC

d_call: TRBD2
j_call: TRBJ2-2
clone_size: once
v_call: TRBV19
cdr3_aa: CASSIRVAGNTGELFF
cdr3_nt: TGTGCCAGTAGTATTAGGGTAGCGGGGAACACCGGGGAGCTGTTTTTT